The 14 T cell receptor beta chains below were found in one sample sequenced in a study of OX40 agonist ivuxolimab in advanced cancers. Sequencing was performed with immunoSEQ multiplex PCR; in TCRdb, only in-frame clones are kept and a portion is missing. This sample has tens of thousands of clones, with roughly 88% found just once. Sequences were derived from CD4+ or CD8+ T cells sorted from blood, sampled in a trial of the OX40 agonist ivuxolimab. The receptors originated from an adult with an advanced solid tumor such as melanoma, head and neck, liver or kidney cancer.

The chain employs TRBV6-1 and TRBJ2-7, with 8 bases that match TRBD1. From germline, CDR1 is MNHNS and CDR2 SASEGT. The junction had 8 bases not matched to a gene; V was cut back by 4 bases and J by 3 bases. This CDR3 contains 15 residues. CDR3 region: CASSGDWTGNYEQYF. The CDR3 nucleotides are TGTGCCAGCAGTGGCGATTGGACAGGGAACTACGAGCAGTACTTC.

The rearrangement links TRBV7-8 to TRBJ2-7, with D possibly being TRBD1 (8 bases). Germline V lookup: CDR1 SGHVS, CDR2 FQNEAQ. The CDR3 length is 16 residues. The V and J ends lost 3 bases and 5 bases respectively, with 20 bases between them. The CDR3 sequence is CASSFTAGGAGDEQYF. The DNA of the CDR3 is TGTGCCAGCAGCTTCACAGCAGGGGGCGCGGGAGACGAGCAGTACTTC.

This chain links TRBV19 with TRBJ1-3; D is unresolved. CDR1 and CDR2 from the germline V gene are LNHDA and SQIVND (reference sequence). The germline V and J ends were trimmed by 3 bases and 4 bases, with 10 bases remaining between them. There are 14 residues in the CDR3. CDR3 protein: CASSIVGNGNTIYF. DNA of the CDR3: TGTGCCAGTAGTATTGTAGGGAACGGAAACACCATATATTTT.

The sample holds one count of this clone. This rearrangement joins TRBV19 to TRBJ2-3; D gene unclear. CDR1 and CDR2 (germline): LNHDA, SQIVND (reference sequence). The CDR3 sequence is 13 residues long. V was pared by 4 bases and J by 1 base, with 6 bases between. CDR3 sequence: CASSTSGTDTQYF. The CDR3 region has the DNA TGTGCCAGTAGTACGTCCGGCACAGATACGCAGTATTTT.

The chain joins TRBV29-1 to TRBJ2-3; D is possibly TRBD1 or TRBD2 (6 bases each). The CDR3 contains 17 residues. Deletions cut 5 bases from V and 4 bases from J, with 25 bases between. Germline V gives CDR1 SQVTM, CDR2 ANQGSEA. In DNA, the CDR3 is TGCAGCGTTTATTTCTGGGGGGCGAGGAGCAGCCCAGATACGCAGTATTTT. It encodes CSVYFWGARSSPDTQYF.

The V call is TRBV11-2, the J call TRBJ1-6; 7 bases fit TRBD1. Germline values: CDR1 SGHAT, CDR2 FQNNGV. J was trimmed by 0 bases and V by 1 base; bases with no gene match: 0. This CDR3 is built from 16 residues. The CDR3 region is CASSLAGGSYNSPLHF. The CDR3 DNA reads as TGTGCCAGCAGCTTAGCAGGGGGCTCCTATAATTCACCCCTCCACTTT.

The V gene is TRBV2, the J gene TRBJ1-2, with a weak D call TRBD1 (5 bases). The V end was cut by 3 bases, the J end by 4 bases, with 12 bases between. Germline V gives CDR1 SNHLY, CDR2 FYNNEI. The CDR3 covers 14 residues. For the CDR3, the DNA is TGTGCCAGCAGTGATCTGGGGCCGGGCTATGGCTACACCTTC. Translated: CASSDLGPGYGYTF.

The CDR3 nucleotides read TGTGCCAGCAGAACAGGGATAGTAAGCAATTCACCCCTCCACTTT. Its protein is CASRTGIVSNSPLHF. This sequence joins TRBV6-1 and TRBJ1-6, with D perhaps matching TRBD1 (6 bases). With 6 bases removed from V and 7 bases from J, the gap between germline ends came to 16 bases. CDR3 length equals 15 residues. CDR1 and CDR2 (germline): MNHNS, SASEGT.

This CDR3 is CASSLSGGINTIYF. The DNA for the CDR3 is TGTGCCAGCAGCTTATCGGGAGGCATAAACACCATATATTTT. This chain links TRBV7-9 with TRBJ1-3, with unresolved D. This CDR3 has 14 residues. Germline-derived CDR1 and CDR2 are SEHNR and FQNEAQ (reference sequence). Deletions cut 2 bases from V and 6 bases from J, with 11 bases between.

This chain connects TRBV19 to TRBJ1-1; 9 bases match TRBD1. Germline V gives CDR1 LNHDA, CDR2 SQIVND (reference sequence). The CDR3 length is 13 residues. V shed 5 bases, J shed 5 bases, and the junction held 3 bases outside the gene matches. The chain's CDR3 is CASSVDRGTEAFF. The CDR3 bases are TGTGCCAGTAGTGTCGACAGGGGGACTGAAGCTTTCTTT.

This sequence joins TRBV5-1 and TRBJ2-5, with TRBD1 matching over 8 bases. The CDR3 has 16 residues. The V gene end was trimmed by 3 bases and the J gene end by 5 bases; junction bases not matched to a gene: 12. Germline V gives CDR1 SGHRS, CDR2 YFSETQ. In nucleotides, the CDR3 is TGCGCCAGCAGCTCGGCCGGGATGACAGGGGTGGAGACCCAGTACTTC. Amino acids: CASSSAGMTGVETQYF.

The chain is built from TRBV30 and TRBJ1-1; D is perhaps TRBD1 (5 bases). Trimming stripped 0 bases from V and 5 bases from J, with 13 bases between. There are 14 residues in the CDR3. CDR1 and CDR2 (germline): GTSNPN, SVGIG (reference sequence). CDR3 region: CAWSVRAGQTEAFF. The CDR3 region has the DNA TGTGCCTGGAGTGTACGGGCAGGGCAAACTGAAGCTTTCTTT.

This chain joins TRBV5-4 and TRBJ2-7, with D possibly TRBD1 on 6 matching bases. Germline loops: CDR1 SGHNT, CDR2 YYREEE (reference sequence). The CDR3 has 14 residues. Trimming cost V 0 bases and J 5 bases, with 12 bases left between them. The CDR3 DNA is TGTGCCAGCAGCTTGGCGCAGGGGTCGAACGAGCAGTACTTC. This gives the protein CASSLAQGSNEQYF.

This clone was seen a handful of times. The gene calls are TRBV4-2 and TRBJ2-7, with D perhaps assigned TRBD1 or TRBD2 (5 bases each). Germline assignment: CDR1 LGHNA and CDR2 YNFKEQ. The CDR3 spans 16 residues. V lost 1 base and J 0 bases, leaving 13 bases between the germline ends. The CDR3 region has the DNA TGTGCCAGCAGCCAAGGGGTGGACGGGACCTCCTACGAGCAGTACTTC. This encodes CASSQGVDGTSYEQYF.